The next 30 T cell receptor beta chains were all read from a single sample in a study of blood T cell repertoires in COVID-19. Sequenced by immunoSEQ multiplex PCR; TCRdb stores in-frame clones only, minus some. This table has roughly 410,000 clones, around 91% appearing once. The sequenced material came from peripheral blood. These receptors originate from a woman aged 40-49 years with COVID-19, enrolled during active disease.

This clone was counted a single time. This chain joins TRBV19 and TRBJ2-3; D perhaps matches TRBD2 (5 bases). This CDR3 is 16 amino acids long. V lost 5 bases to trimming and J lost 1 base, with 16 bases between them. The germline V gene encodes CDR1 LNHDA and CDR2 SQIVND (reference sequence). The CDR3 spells CASSRLWRVGTDTQYF. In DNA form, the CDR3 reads TGTGCCAGTAGTCGGCTCTGGCGGGTAGGCACAGATACGCAGTATTTT.

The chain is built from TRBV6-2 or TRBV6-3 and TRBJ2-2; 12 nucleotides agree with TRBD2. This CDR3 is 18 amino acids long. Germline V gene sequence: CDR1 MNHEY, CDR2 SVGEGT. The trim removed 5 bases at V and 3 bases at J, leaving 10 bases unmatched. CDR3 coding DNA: TGTGCCAGCAGTCTTAGACTAGCGGGAGAATCCTACACCGGGGAGCTGTTTTTT. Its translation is CASSLRLAGESYTGELFF.

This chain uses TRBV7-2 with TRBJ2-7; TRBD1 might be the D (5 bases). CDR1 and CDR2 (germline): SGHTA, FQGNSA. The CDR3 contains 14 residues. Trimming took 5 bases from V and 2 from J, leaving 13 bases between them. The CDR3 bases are TGTGCCAGCAGCCGCGACAGCCTCGCCTACGAGCAGTACTTC. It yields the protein CASSRDSLAYEQYF.

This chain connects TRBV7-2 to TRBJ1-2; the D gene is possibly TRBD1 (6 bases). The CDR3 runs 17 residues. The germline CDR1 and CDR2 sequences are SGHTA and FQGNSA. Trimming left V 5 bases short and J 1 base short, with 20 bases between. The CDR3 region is CASSPWVSGGSNYGYTF. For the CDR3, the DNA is TGTGCCAGCAGCCCTTGGGTTTCGGGGGGCAGTAACTATGGCTACACCTTC. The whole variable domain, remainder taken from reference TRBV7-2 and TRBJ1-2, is GAGVSQSPSNKVTEKGKDVELRCDPISGHTALYWYRQSLGQGLEFLIYFQGNSAPDKSGLPSDRFSAERTGGSVSTLTIQRTQQEDSAVYLCASSPWVSGGSNYGYTFGSGTRLTVV.

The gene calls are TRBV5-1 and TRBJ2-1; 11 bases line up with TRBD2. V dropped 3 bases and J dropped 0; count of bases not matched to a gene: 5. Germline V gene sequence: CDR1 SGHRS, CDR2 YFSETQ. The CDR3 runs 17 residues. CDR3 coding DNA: TGCGCCAGCAGCTACTTAGCGGGGGGGGCCTCCTACAATGAGCAGTTCTTC. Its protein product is CASSYLAGGASYNEQFF.

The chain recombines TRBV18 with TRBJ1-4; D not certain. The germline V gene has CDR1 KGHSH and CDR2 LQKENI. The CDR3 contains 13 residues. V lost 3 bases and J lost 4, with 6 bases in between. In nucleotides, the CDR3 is TGTGCCAGCTCACCCAGCGTTAATGAAAAACTGTTTTTT. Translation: CASSPSVNEKLFF.

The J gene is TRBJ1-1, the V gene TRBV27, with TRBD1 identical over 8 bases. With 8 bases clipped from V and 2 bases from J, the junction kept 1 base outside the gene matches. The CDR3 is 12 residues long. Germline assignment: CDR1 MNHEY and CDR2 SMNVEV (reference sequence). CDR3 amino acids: CASGTGNTEAFF. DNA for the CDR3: TGTGCCAGCGGGACAGGAAACACTGAAGCTTTCTTT.

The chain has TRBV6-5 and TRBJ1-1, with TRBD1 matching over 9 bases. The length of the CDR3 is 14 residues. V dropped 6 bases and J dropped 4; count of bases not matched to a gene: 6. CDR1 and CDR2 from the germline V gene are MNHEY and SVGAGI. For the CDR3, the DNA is TGTGCCAGCAGGTACACAGGGGGCGGCACTGAAGCTTTCTTT. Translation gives CASRYTGGGTEAFF.

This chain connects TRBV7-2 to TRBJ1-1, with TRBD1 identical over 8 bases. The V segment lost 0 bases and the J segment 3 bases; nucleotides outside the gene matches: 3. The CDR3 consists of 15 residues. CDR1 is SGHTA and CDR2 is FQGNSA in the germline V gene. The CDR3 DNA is TGTGCCAGCAGCTTAGCGGGCAGGGGGCACACTGAAGCTTTCTTT. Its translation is CASSLAGRGHTEAFF.

The CDR3 nucleotides read TGTGCCAGCAGCACGCTGGGACAGCTACTAACTGAAGCTTTCTTT. This sequence encodes CASSTLGQLLTEAFF. V is TRBV5-6 and J is TRBJ1-1, with 7 bases fitting TRBD1. Per germline, CDR1 SGHDT and CDR2 YYEEEE. This CDR3 contains 15 residues. Losses at the gene ends were 4 bases for V and 5 bases for J; bases not matched to a gene: 11. The entire variable domain, with the rest obtained from reference TRBV5-6 and TRBJ1-1, is as follows: DAGVTQSPTHLIKTRGQQVTLRCSPKSGHDTVSWYQQALGQGPQFIFQYYEEEERQRGNFPDRFSGHQFPNYSSELNVNALLLGDSALYLCASSTLGQLLTEAFFGQGTRLTVV.

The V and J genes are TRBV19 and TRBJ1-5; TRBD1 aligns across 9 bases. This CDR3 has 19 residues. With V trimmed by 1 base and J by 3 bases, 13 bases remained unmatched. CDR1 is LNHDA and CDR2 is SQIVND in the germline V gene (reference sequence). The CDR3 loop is CASSIVGQGGVFPNQPQHF. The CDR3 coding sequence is TGTGCCAGTAGTATAGTGGGACAGGGAGGAGTTTTCCCCAATCAGCCCCAGCATTTT.

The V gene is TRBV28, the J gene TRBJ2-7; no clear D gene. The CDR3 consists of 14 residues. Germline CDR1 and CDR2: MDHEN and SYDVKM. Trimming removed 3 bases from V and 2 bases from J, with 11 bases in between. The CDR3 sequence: CASSFPNSPYEQYF. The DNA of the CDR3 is TGTGCCAGCAGTTTCCCGAACAGTCCCTACGAGCAGTACTTC. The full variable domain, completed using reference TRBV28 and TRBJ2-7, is DVKVTQSSRYLVKRTGEKVFLECVQDMDHENMFWYRQDPGLGLRLIYFSYDVKMKEKGDIPEGYSVSREKKERFSLILESASTNQTSMYLCASSFPNSPYEQYFGPGTRLTVT.

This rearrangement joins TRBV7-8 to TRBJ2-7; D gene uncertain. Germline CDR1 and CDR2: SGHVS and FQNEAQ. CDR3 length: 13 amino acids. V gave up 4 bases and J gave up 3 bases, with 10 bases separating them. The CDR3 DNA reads TGTGCCAGCAGCTCCACGCTAAACTACGAGCAGTACTTC. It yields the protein CASSSTLNYEQYF.

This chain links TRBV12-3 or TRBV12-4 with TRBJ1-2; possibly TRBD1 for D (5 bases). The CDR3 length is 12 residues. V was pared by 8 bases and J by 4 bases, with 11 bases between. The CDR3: CASGTGSYGYTF. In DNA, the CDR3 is TGTGCCAGCGGGACCGGGAGCTATGGCTACACCTTC.

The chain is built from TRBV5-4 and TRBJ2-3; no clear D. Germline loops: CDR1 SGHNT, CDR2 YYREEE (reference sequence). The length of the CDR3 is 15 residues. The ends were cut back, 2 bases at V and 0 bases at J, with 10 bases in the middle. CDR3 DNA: TGTGCCAGCAGCTTCCGCGGCCGTAGCACAGATACGCAGTATTTT. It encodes CASSFRGRSTDTQYF.

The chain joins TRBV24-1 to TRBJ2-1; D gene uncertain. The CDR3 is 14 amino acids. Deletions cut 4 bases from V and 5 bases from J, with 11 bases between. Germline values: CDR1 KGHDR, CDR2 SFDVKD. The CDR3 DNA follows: TGTGCCACCAGTGACCAGGCCCGAGACAATGAGCAGTTCTTC. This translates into CATSDQARDNEQFF.

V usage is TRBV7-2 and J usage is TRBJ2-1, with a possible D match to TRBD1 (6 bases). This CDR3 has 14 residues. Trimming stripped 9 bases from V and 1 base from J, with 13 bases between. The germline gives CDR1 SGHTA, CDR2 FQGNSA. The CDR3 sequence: CARDNRGSYNEQFF. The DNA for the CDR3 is TGTGCCAGGGACAATAGGGGGTCCTACAATGAGCAGTTCTTC.

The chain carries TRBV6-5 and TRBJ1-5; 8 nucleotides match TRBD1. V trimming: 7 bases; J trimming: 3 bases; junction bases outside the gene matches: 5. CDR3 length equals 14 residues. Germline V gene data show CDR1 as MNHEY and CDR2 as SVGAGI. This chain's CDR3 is CASTQGAFNQPQHF. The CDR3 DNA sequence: TGTGCCAGCACCCAGGGGGCATTCAATCAGCCCCAGCATTTT.

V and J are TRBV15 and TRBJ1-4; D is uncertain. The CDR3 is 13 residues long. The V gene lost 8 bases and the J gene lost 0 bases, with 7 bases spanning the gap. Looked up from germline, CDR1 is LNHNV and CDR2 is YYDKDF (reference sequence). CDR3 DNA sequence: TGTGCCACCCGTCCCGCAACTAATGAAAAACTGTTTTTT. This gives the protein CATRPATNEKLFF.

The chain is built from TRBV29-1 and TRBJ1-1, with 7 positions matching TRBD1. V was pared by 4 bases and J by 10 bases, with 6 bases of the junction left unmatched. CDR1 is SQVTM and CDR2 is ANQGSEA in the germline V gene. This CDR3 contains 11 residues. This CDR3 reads CSVVRGGLAFF. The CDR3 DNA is TGCAGCGTTGTGCGAGGGGGCTTAGCTTTCTTT. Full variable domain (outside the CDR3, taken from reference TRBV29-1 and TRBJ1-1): SAVISQKPSRDICQRGTSLTIQCQVDSQVTMMFWYRQQPGQSLTLIATANQGSEATYESGFVIDKFPISRPNLTFSTLTVSNMSPEDSSIYLCSVVRGGLAFFGQGTRLTVV.

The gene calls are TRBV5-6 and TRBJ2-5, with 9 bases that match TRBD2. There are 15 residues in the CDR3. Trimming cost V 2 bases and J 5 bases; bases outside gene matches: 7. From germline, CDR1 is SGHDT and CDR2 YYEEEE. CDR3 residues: CASSFKIAGVETQYF. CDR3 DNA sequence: TGTGCCAGCAGCTTCAAGATAGCGGGGGTCGAGACCCAGTACTTC. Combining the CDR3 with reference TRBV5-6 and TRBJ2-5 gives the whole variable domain DAGVTQSPTHLIKTRGQQVTLRCSPKSGHDTVSWYQQALGQGPQFIFQYYEEEERQRGNFPDRFSGHQFPNYSSELNVNALLLGDSALYLCASSFKIAGVETQYFGPGTRLLVL.

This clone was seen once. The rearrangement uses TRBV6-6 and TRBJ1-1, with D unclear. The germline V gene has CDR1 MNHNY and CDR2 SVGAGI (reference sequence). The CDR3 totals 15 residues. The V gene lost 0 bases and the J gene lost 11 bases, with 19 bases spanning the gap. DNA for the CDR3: TGTGCCAGCAGTTACTCGATCATGACCCTCTGGGAGGCTTTCTTT. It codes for CASSYSIMTLWEAFF.

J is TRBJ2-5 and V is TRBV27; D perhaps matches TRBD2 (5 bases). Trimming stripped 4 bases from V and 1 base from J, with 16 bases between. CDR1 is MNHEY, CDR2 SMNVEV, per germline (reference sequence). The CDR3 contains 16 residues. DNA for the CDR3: TGTGCCAGCAGTTCCCTTCTTAACCGGGGCCAAGAGACCCAGTACTTC. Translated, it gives CASSSLLNRGQETQYF.

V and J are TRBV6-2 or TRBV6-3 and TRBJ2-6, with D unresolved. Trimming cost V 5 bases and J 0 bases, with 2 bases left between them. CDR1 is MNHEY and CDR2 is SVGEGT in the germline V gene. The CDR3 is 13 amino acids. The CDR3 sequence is CASSLSGANVLTF. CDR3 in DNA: TGTGCCAGCAGTCTCTCTGGGGCCAACGTCCTGACTTTC.

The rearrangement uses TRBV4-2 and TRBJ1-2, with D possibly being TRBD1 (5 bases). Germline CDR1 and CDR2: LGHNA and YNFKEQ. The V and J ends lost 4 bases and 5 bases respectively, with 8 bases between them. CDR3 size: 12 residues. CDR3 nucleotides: TGTGCCAGCAGCCTTGGGGGGTATGGCTACACCTTC. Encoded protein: CASSLGGYGYTF.

The CDR3 loop reads CASSPRTTTPLQETQYF. DNA of the CDR3: TGTGCCAGCAGCCCCCGGACTACGACTCCCCTTCAAGAGACCCAGTACTTC. This chain links TRBV7-2 with TRBJ2-5, with a possible D match to TRBD2 (6 bases). There are 17 residues in the CDR3. Trimming removed 5 bases at V and 2 bases at J, with 21 bases between. Germline lookup yields CDR1 SGHTA and CDR2 FQGNSA.

Here the CDR3 DNA reads TGTGCCAGCAGTTCTCCCTGGGGGGTGGCAGATACGCAGTATTTT. It is translated as CASSSPWGVADTQYF. The chain couples TRBV6-1 to TRBJ2-3; D possibly corresponds to TRBD2 (6 bases). CDR3 length equals 15 residues. Trimming cost V 5 bases and J 4 bases, with 16 bases left between them. Germline CDR1 and CDR2: MNHNS and SASEGT.

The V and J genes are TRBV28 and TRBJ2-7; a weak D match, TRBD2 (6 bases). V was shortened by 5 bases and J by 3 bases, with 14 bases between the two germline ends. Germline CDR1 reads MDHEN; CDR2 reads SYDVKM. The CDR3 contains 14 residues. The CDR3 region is CASSTTGLSYEQYF. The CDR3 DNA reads TGTGCCAGCAGTACAACGGGACTCAGCTACGAGCAGTACTTC.

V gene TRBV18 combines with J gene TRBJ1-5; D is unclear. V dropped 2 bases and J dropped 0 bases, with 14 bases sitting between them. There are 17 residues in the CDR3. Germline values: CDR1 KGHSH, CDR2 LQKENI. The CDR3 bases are TGTGCCAGCTCACCAGTAGCCGGCCTTTATAGCAATCAGCCCCAGCATTTT. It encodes CASSPVAGLYSNQPQHF.

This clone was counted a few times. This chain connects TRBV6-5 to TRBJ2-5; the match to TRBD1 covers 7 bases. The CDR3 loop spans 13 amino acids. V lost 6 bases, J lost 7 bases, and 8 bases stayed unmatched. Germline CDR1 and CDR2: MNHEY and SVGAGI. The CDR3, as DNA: TGTGCCAGCAGGGACAGGATGGTTTGGACCCAGTACTTC. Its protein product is CASRDRMVWTQYF.